This TCR beta chain emerged from a study of T cell repertoires in cytomegalovirus infection. This clonotype was observed many times. TCRdb re-called the reads through MiXCR, storing one row per CDR3 protein. This sample has 210,000 or so distinct CDR3 sequences, with 5% to 8.5% found just once. Sequenced sample: PBMCs. The sequence came from a human donor in good health (CMV status not recorded). Some clones in this sample may be carry-over from other donors' samples.

CDR3 bases: TGCAGTGCTAGAGATTCAGGCAGGGGGCACACCGGGGAGCTGTTTTTT. It translates to CSARDSGRGHTGELFF. The rearrangement joins TRBV20-1 to TRBJ2-2, with 8 bases fitting TRBD1. This CDR3 is built from 16 residues. V shed 0 bases and J 3 bases; nucleotides not matched to a gene: 6. Germline V lookup: CDR1 DFQATT, CDR2 SNEGSKA (reference sequence).